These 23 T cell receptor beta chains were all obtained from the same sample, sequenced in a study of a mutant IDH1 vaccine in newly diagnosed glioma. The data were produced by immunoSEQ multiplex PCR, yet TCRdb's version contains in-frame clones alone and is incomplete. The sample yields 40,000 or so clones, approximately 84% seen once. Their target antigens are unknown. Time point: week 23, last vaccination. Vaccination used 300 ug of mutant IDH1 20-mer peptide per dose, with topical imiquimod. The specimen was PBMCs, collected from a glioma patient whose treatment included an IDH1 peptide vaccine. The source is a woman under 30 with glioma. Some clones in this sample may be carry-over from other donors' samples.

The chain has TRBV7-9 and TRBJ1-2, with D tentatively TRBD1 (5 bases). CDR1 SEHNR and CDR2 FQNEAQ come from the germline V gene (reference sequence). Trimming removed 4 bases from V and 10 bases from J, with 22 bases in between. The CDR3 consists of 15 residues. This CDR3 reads CASSSVRGDRRDYTF. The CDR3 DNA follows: TGTGCCAGCAGCTCCGTGCGGGGGGACCGTAGGGACTACACCTTC.

CDR3 nucleotide sequence: TGTGCCAGTAGTCCTCAGGGGGCAGGGAAGGTCCATGGCTACACCTTC. Protein: CASSPQGAGKVHGYTF. The chain carries TRBV19 and TRBJ1-2, with 8 bases lining up with TRBD1. After removal of 5 bases from V and 6 bases from J, the junction contained 14 bases not matched to a gene. Per the germline V gene, CDR1 is LNHDA and CDR2 is SQIVND (reference sequence). The CDR3 sequence is 16 residues long.

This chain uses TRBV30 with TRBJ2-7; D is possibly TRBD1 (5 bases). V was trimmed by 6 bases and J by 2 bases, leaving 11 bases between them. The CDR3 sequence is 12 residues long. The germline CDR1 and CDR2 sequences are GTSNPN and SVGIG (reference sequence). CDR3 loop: CACTREPYEQYF. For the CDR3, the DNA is TGTGCCTGCACCAGGGAACCCTACGAGCAGTACTTC.

The CDR3 nucleotides read TGCGCCAGCAGCCCTAGCGTAGCGGGAGGGAAAAAAGAGACCCAGTACTTC. It yields the protein CASSPSVAGGKKETQYF. The genes are TRBV5-1 and TRBJ2-5, with 11 bases lining up with TRBD2. CDR1 SGHRS and CDR2 YFSETQ come from the germline V gene. The length of the CDR3 is 17 residues. J lost 3 bases, V lost 4 bases, and 11 bases had no gene match.

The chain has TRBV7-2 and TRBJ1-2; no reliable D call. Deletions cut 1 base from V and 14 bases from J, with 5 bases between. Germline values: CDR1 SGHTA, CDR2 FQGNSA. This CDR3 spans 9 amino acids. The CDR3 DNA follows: TGTGCCAGCAGCTTAGACTTGACCTTC. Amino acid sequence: CASSLDLTF.

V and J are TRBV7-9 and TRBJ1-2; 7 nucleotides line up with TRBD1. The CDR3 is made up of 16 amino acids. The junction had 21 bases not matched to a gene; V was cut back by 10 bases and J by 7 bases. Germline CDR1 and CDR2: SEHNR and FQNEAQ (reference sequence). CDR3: CATPPGRDSKLGGYTF. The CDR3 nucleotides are TGTGCCACCCCCCCGGGGAGGGACAGTAAGCTTGGTGGCTACACCTTC.

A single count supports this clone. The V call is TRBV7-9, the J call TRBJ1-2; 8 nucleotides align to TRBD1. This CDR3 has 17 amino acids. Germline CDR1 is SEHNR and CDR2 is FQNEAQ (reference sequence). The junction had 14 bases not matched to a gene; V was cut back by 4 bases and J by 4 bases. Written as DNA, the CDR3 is TGTGCCAGCAGCTCACAGCGCAGGGGGCTTAGTAGCTATGGCTACACCTTC. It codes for CASSSQRRGLSSYGYTF.

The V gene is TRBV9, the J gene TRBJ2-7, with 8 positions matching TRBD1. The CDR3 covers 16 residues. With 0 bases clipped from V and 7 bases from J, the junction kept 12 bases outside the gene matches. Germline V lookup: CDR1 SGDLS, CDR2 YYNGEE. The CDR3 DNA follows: TGTGCCAGCAGCGTAGGGATGGACAGGGTAGTGCGGGAGCAGTACTTC. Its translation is CASSVGMDRVVREQYF.

The CDR3: CSGPPFTDRNSYEQYF. In DNA form, the CDR3 reads TGCAGCGGGCCCCCTTTTACTGACAGGAACTCCTACGAGCAGTACTTC. The chain employs TRBV29-1 and TRBJ2-7; possibly TRBD1 for D (6 bases). The ends were cut back, 7 bases at V and 0 bases at J, with 22 bases in the middle. The CDR3 consists of 16 residues. Germline CDR1 and CDR2: SQVTM and ANQGSEA.

The CDR3 is CASSFGTSVHADTQYF. CDR3 in DNA: TGTGCCAGCAGCTTTGGGACTAGCGTTCATGCAGATACGCAGTATTTT. The chain combines TRBV7-2 with TRBJ2-3; TRBD2 matches at 10 bases. Trimming removed 3 bases from V and 4 bases from J; junction bases left unmatched: 7. This CDR3 has 16 residues. In germline, CDR1 is SGHTA, CDR2 FQGNSA.

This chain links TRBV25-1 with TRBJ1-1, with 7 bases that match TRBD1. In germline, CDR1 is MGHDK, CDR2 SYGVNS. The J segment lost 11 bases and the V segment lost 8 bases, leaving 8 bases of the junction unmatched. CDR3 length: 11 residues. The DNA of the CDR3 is TGTGCCAGCTCACGGACAGGTCGGGCTTTCTTT. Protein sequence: CASSRTGRAFF. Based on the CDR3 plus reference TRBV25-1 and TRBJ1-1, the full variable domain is EADIYQTPRYLVIGTGKKITLECSQTMGHDKMYWYQQDPGMELHLIHYSYGVNSTEKGDLSSESTVSRIRTEHFPLTLESARPSHTSQYLCASSRTGRAFFGQGTRLTVV.

The CDR3 bases are TGTGCCTACCAGTCGGGCCTAAATTCACCCCTCCACTTT. The encoded protein is CAYQSGLNSPLHF. This chain joins TRBV30 and TRBJ1-6; no definite D call. This CDR3 has 13 residues. V lost 7 bases to trimming and J lost 7 bases, with 14 bases between them. The germline CDR1 and CDR2 sequences are GTSNPN and SVGIG (reference sequence).

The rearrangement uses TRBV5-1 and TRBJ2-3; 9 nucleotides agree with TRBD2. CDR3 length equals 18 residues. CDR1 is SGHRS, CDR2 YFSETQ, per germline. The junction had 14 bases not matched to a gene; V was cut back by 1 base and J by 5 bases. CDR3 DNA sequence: TGCGCCAGCAGCTTGCAAGGGGAGCGGGGGGCGTTCAGAGATACGCAGTATTTT. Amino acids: CASSLQGERGAFRDTQYF.

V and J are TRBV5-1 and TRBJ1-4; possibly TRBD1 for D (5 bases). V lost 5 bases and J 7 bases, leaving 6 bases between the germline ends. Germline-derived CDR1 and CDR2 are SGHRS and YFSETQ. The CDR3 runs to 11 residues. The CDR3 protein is CASRGGEKLFF. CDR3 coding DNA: TGCGCCAGCAGGGGGGGTGAAAAACTGTTTTTT.

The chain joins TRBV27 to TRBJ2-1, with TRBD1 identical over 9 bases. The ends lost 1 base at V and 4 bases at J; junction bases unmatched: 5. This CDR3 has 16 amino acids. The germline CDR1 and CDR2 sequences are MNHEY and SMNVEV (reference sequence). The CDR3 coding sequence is TGTGCCAGCAGTTTATTGGGGACAGGGTCTTACAATGAGCAGTTCTTC. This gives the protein CASSLLGTGSYNEQFF.

Written as DNA, the CDR3 is TGTGCCAGCAGCGTCTTTAGCAATCAGCCCCAGCATTTT. Translated, it gives CASSVFSNQPQHF. J is TRBJ1-5 and V is TRBV7-9; D is undetermined. Deletions cut 5 bases from V and 0 bases from J, with 5 bases between. This CDR3 has 13 amino acids. CDR1 and CDR2 (germline): SEHNR, FQNEAQ (reference sequence).

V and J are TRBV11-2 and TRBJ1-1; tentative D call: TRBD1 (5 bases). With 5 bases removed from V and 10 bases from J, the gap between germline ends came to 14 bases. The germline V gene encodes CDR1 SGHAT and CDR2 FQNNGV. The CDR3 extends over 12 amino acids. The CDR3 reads CASSPGTAAAFF. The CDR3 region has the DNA TGTGCCAGCAGCCCCGGGACCGCGGCAGCTTTCTTT.

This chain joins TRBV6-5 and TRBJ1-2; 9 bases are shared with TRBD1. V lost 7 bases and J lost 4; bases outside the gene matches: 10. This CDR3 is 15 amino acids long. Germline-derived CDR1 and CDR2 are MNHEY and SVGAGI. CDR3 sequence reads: CASTLGQGYSYGYTF. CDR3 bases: TGTGCCAGCACTTTGGGACAGGGTTATAGCTATGGCTACACCTTC.

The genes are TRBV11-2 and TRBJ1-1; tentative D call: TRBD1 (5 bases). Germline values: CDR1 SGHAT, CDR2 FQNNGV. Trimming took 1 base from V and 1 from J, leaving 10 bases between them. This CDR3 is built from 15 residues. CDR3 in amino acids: CASSLVGGRNTEAFF. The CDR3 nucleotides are TGTGCCAGCAGCTTAGTGGGGGGGAGGAACACTGAAGCTTTCTTT.

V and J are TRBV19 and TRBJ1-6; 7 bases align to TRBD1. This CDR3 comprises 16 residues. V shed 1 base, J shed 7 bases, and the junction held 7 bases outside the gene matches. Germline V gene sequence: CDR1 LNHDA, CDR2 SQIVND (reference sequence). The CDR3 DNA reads TGTGCCAGTAGTATAGCCCTCTCGACAGGGAATTCACCCCTCCACTTT. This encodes CASSIALSTGNSPLHF. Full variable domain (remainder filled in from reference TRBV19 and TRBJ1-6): DGGITQSPKYLFRKEGQNVTLSCEQNLNHDAMYWYRQDPGQGLRLIYYSQIVNDFQKGDIAEGYSVSREKKESFPLTVTSAQKNPTAFYLCASSIALSTGNSPLHFGNGTRLTVT.

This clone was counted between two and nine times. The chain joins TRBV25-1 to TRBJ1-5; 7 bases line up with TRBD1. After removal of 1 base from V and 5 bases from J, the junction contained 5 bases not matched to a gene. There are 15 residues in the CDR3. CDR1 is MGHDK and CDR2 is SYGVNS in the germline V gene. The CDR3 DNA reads TGTGCCAGCAGTGAATTTCGGACAGGCTATCAGCCCCAGCATTTT. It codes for CASSEFRTGYQPQHF.

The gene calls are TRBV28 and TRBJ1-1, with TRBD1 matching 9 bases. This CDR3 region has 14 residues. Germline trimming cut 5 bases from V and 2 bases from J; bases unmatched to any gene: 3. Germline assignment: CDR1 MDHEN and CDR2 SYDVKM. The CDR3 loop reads CASSVTGGNTEAFF. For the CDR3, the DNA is TGTGCCAGCAGTGTGACAGGGGGAAACACTGAAGCTTTCTTT.

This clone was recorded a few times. CDR3: CAIQGAKGNTIYF. The CDR3 nucleotides are TGTGCCATACAGGGGGCGAAAGGAAACACCATATATTTT. The gene calls are TRBV10-3 and TRBJ1-3, with 9 bases lining up with TRBD1. This CDR3 contains 13 residues. Trimming took 9 bases from V and 4 from J; bases not matched to a gene: 4. Per the germline V gene, CDR1 is ENHRY and CDR2 is SYGVKD.